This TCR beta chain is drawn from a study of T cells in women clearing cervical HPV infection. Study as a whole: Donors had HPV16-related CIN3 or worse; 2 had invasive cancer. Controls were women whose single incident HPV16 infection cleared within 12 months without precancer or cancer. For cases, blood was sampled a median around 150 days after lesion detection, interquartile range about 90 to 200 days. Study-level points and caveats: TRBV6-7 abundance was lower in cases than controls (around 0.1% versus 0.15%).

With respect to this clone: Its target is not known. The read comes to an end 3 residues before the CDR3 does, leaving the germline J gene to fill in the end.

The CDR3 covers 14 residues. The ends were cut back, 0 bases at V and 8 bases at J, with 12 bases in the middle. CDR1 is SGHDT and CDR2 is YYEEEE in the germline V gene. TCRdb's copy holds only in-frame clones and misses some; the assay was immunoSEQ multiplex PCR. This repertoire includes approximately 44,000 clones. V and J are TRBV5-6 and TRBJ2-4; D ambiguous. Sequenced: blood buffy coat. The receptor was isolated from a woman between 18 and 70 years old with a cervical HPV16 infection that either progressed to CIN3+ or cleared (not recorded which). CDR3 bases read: TGTGCCAGCAGCTTGGCCTTTTCAGAGTACATT. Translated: CASSLAFSEYI. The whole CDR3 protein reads CASSLAFSEYIQYF.